The clone carrying this T cell receptor (beta chain) was counted once. The data stem from a study of cytomegalovirus exposure and HLA in healthy donors. The CDR3 consists of 14 residues. CDR1 is SGHTA and CDR2 is FQGNSA in the germline V gene. V was cut by 3 bases and J by 2 bases, with 7 bases left in between. Only in-frame clones appear in the TCRdb table, and some are missing; sequencing was by immunoSEQ multiplex PCR. The sample lists about 68,000 clones, over 80% occurring once. This sequence was found in a man between 18 and 29 years old in good health and CMV-seronegative. This sequence joins TRBV7-2 and TRBJ2-2; possibly TRBD2 for D (5 bases). Sequencing was done on a sample of PBMCs. The CDR3 region has the DNA TGTGCCAGCAGCTTCGACTATAACACCGGGGAGCTGTTTTTT. Translating gives CASSFDYNTGELFF.